This T cell receptor (beta chain) appears in the sequencing data of a study of shared clonotypes between healthy human individuals. The overall study: CD4 naive and memory got three plates each, CD8 naive two, CD8 memory one. Overall study results and limits: Donors were few, which limited the genetic and exposure-history diversity represented. Collection of samples was limited to blood; tissue repertoires likely differ.

CD4+ cells yielded CD45RA+ naive and CD45RA-negative memory subsets. Method: immunoSEQ multiplex PCR; TCRdb's copy keeps in-frame clones and lacks some. This sample carries about 2.4 million clones, 93% of them seen once, and the ten largest clones take about 0.39%. The junction had 2 bases not matched to a gene; V was cut back by 3 bases and J by 2 bases. The CDR3 is made up of 14 amino acids. Germline CDR1 is KGHSH and CDR2 is LQKENI. Concerning this clone: As yet, its antigen is unknown. The sample carries other DNA sequences with the same CDR3.

The gene calls are TRBV18 and TRBJ2-3; 7 bases match TRBD2. What was sequenced was naive CD4+ T cells from PBMCs. The subset is: CD45RA+ positively selected. The sequence was obtained from a young man in good health. Some clones in this sample may be carry-over from other donors' samples. CDR3 DNA: TGTGCCAGCTCACCCCTAGCGGTCACAGATACGCAGTATTTT. Its protein is CASSPLAVTDTQYF.